This entry lists 18 T cell receptor beta chains sequenced from one sample in a study of regulatory T cells in long-lasting Graves disease. Time point described: persistent/refractory GD, antithyroid drugs over 5 years with positive TRAb. From PBMCs, RNA was extracted and then used to make the TCR library. Through Arm-PCR of CDR3 regions and iRepertoire HTBI primers, TCR beta libraries were built. TCRdb re-called the multiplex PCR reads with MiXCR, one entry per CDR3 protein. The sample records over 250,000 distinct CDR3 sequences, more than 20% being singletons. This material consisted of peripheral blood mononuclear cells (PBMCs), taken when the disease was refractory, from a patient treated with antithyroid drugs. The source of these receptors is a female donor with Graves disease.

This clonotype was seen many times. The genes are TRBV28 and TRBJ2-5; 7 nucleotides match TRBD1. The CDR3 contains 15 residues. Germline V gene sequence: CDR1 MDHEN, CDR2 SYDVKM. The J segment lost 5 bases and the V segment lost 6 bases, leaving 12 bases of the junction unmatched. CDR3 coding DNA: TGTGCCAGCAGCCCCGGGGAGACAGGGTGGGAGACCCAGTACTTC. Its protein product is CASSPGETGWETQYF. Supplemented by reference TRBV28 and TRBJ2-5, the full variable domain reads DVKVTQSSRYLVKRTGEKVFLECVQDMDHENMFWYRQDPGLGLRLIYFSYDVKMKEKGDIPEGYSVSREKKERFSLILESASTNQTSMYLCASSPGETGWETQYFGPGTRLLVL.

Remarks on this clonotype: This sequence may be a read error, since a much larger clone differs from it by one base. The chain is built from TRBV7-2 and TRBJ2-7; D tentatively reads TRBD1 or TRBD2 (5 bases each). Looked up from germline, CDR1 is SGHTA and CDR2 is FQGNSA. The CDR3 runs to 15 residues. V was shortened by 5 bases and J by 5 bases, with 19 bases between the two germline ends. CDR3 in amino acids: CASSTAGAGRDEQYF. For the CDR3, the DNA is TGTGCCAGCAGCACAGCCGGGGCAGGGCGGGACGAGCAGTACTTC.

In its sample, this clonotype was seen many times. The V and J genes are TRBV27 and TRBJ2-2; D ambiguous. The CDR3 consists of 11 residues. The V gene's germline CDR1 is MNHEY and CDR2 SMNVEV (reference sequence). With 5 bases removed from V and 6 bases from J, the gap between germline ends came to 4 bases. CDR3 nucleotides: TGTGCCAGCAGTAACGCCGGGGAGCTGTTTTTT. Its translation: CASSNAGELFF.

This CDR3 is CAWSVGEPQFF. The DNA for the CDR3 is TGTGCCTGGAGTGTAGGGGAGCCCCAGTTCTTC. The rearrangement links TRBV30 to TRBJ2-1; D could derive from TRBD1 or TRBD2 (5 bases each). Deletions cut 0 bases from V and 13 bases from J, with 10 bases between. CDR3 length: 11 amino acids. Per germline, CDR1 GTSNPN and CDR2 SVGIG (reference sequence).

V usage is TRBV5-1 and J usage is TRBJ2-3, with D unresolved. Deletions cut 7 bases from V and 2 bases from J, with 11 bases between. The germline CDR1 and CDR2 sequences are SGHRS and YFSETQ. This CDR3 region has 13 residues. CDR3 residues: CASGPASTDTQYF. CDR3 nucleotide sequence: TGCGCCAGCGGCCCCGCCTCCACAGATACGCAGTATTTT.

In its sample, this clonotype was seen a few times. The J gene is TRBJ2-2, the V gene TRBV4-3; D call uncertain. Germline V gene data show CDR1 as LGHNA and CDR2 as YSLEER. The V and J ends lost 4 bases and 6 bases respectively, with 18 bases between them. This CDR3 has 16 residues. The CDR3 DNA reads as TGCGCCAGCAGCCCAACCCCAGCCGATGATCCCGGGGAGCTGTTTTTT. Translation gives CASSPTPADDPGELFF.

Only a few counts were recorded for this clonotype. The chain recombines TRBV7-3 with TRBJ2-7; the D gene is possibly TRBD2 (6 bases). The CDR3 length is 16 residues. The germline V gene encodes CDR1 SGHTA and CDR2 FQGTGA. V was clipped by 0 bases and J by 0 bases, with 12 bases between them. The DNA of the CDR3 is TGTGCCAGCAGCTTAACGGGAGGATTAAGCTCCTACGAGCAGTACTTC. Protein sequence: CASSLTGGLSSYEQYF.

The rearrangement links TRBV12-3 or TRBV12-4 to TRBJ1-2, with 7 bases lining up with TRBD1. J was trimmed by 6 bases and V by 5 bases; bases with no gene match: 9. The CDR3 consists of 14 residues. Here the CDR3 DNA reads TGTGCCAGCAGTCCCTACAGGGGTGTCGATGGCTACACCTTC. Translated: CASSPYRGVDGYTF.

The V and J genes are TRBV3-1 and TRBJ2-1, with D possibly matching TRBD2 (5 bases). CDR1 is LGHDT, CDR2 YNNKEL, per germline (reference sequence). This CDR3 is built from 17 residues. V shed 8 bases and J shed 13 bases, with 33 bases lying between them. The CDR3 protein is CASAQNGATEAYNSQFF. CDR3 in DNA: TGTGCCAGCGCGCAGAATGGAGCAACGGAGGCTTACAATTCTCAGTTCTTC.

The chain recombines TRBV19 with TRBJ1-1; D perhaps matches TRBD1 (5 bases). In germline, CDR1 is LNHDA, CDR2 SQIVND (reference sequence). This CDR3 has 13 residues. V lost 6 bases, J lost 7 bases, and 15 bases lay in between. The CDR3 sequence is CASSAGMEFEAFF. The CDR3 DNA reads as TGTGCCAGTAGCGCAGGGATGGAATTTGAAGCTTTCTTT.

The sample holds a few counts of this clonotype. The chain is built from TRBV7-9 and TRBJ1-2; D uncertain. The ends were cut back, 2 bases at V and 6 bases at J, with 7 bases in the middle. The CDR3 has 12 amino acids. CDR1 and CDR2 (germline): SEHNR, FQNEAQ (reference sequence). The CDR3 loop reads CASSLKGNGYTF. CDR3 DNA: TGTGCCAGCAGCTTAAAAGGCAATGGCTACACCTTC.

This clonotype was found a few times. The rearrangement links TRBV19 to TRBJ1-2, with TRBD1 matching over 10 bases. The germline gives CDR1 LNHDA, CDR2 SQIVND (reference sequence). Unmatched junction bases numbered 5, after V lost 5 bases and J lost 5 bases. The CDR3 contains 14 residues. Here the CDR3 DNA reads TGTGCCAGTAGTCCATGGACAGGGGGGTATGGCTACACCTTC. Protein: CASSPWTGGYGYTF.

The chain is built from TRBV7-2 and TRBJ2-7; D is ambiguous. Germline CDR1 reads SGHTA; CDR2 reads FQGNSA. The CDR3 sequence is 13 residues long. Trimming took off 5 bases at V and 3 bases at J, with 11 bases between the two ends. The CDR3, as DNA: TGTGCCAGCAGCCAACCCCCCGTCTACGAGCAGTACTTC. Amino acid sequence: CASSQPPVYEQYF.

This clonotype showed up many times. This chain uses TRBV7-6 with TRBJ1-1; D not certain. V lost 0 bases and J lost 3, with 8 bases in between. This CDR3 is built from 14 residues. Germline CDR1 is SGHVS and CDR2 is FNYEAQ. In nucleotides, the CDR3 is TGTGCCAGCAGCTTAGCGAGGTGGGACACTGAAGCTTTCTTT. It codes for CASSLARWDTEAFF.

This chain uses TRBV5-6 with TRBJ1-1; a possible D gene is TRBD1 (5 bases). The CDR3 is 14 amino acids. The germline CDR1 and CDR2 sequences are SGHDT and YYEEEE. The V and J ends lost 2 bases and 8 bases respectively, with 16 bases between them. The CDR3 reads CASSLGRGAVEAFF. In DNA form, the CDR3 reads TGTGCCAGCAGCTTAGGGAGAGGGGCGGTAGAAGCTTTCTTT.

This clonotype occurred many times. The chain recombines TRBV9 with TRBJ2-7; 11 bases line up with TRBD2. This CDR3 contains 18 residues. Trimming at V came to 2 bases and at J to 3 bases, leaving 13 bases not matched to a gene. Germline-derived CDR1 and CDR2 are SGDLS and YYNGEE. CDR3 sequence: CASSVVETSGIVHYEQYF. The CDR3 DNA sequence: TGTGCCAGCAGCGTGGTCGAGACTAGCGGGATCGTCCACTACGAGCAGTACTTC. Combining the CDR3 with reference TRBV9 and TRBJ2-7 gives the whole variable domain DSGVTQTPKHLITATGQRVTLRCSPRSGDLSVYWYQQSLDQGLQFLIQYYNGEERAKGNILERFSAQQFPDLHSELNLSSLELGDSALYFCASSVVETSGIVHYEQYFGPGTRLTVT.

This clonotype was observed many times. V gene TRBV11-2 combines with J gene TRBJ2-7, with 8 bases fitting TRBD1. V was pared by 5 bases and J by 4 bases, with 7 bases of the junction left unmatched. This CDR3 has 14 residues. Looked up from germline, CDR1 is SGHAT and CDR2 is FQNNGV. The CDR3 bases are TGTGCCAGCAGCACCGGACAGGGTTGGTACGAGCAGTACTTC. Protein: CASSTGQGWYEQYF.

This chain links TRBV28 with TRBJ2-7; 12 nucleotides agree with TRBD2. Germline trimming cut 6 bases from V and 3 bases from J; bases unmatched to any gene: 9. The CDR3 covers 16 residues. From germline, CDR1 is MDHEN and CDR2 SYDVKM. The CDR3 bases are TGTGCCAGCAGCTCAAACAAGGGACTAGCGGGCTACGAGCAGTACTTC. It is translated as CASSSNKGLAGYEQYF. Full variable domain (rest looked up from reference TRBV28 and TRBJ2-7): DVKVTQSSRYLVKRTGEKVFLECVQDMDHENMFWYRQDPGLGLRLIYFSYDVKMKEKGDIPEGYSVSREKKERFSLILESASTNQTSMYLCASSSNKGLAGYEQYFGPGTRLTVT.